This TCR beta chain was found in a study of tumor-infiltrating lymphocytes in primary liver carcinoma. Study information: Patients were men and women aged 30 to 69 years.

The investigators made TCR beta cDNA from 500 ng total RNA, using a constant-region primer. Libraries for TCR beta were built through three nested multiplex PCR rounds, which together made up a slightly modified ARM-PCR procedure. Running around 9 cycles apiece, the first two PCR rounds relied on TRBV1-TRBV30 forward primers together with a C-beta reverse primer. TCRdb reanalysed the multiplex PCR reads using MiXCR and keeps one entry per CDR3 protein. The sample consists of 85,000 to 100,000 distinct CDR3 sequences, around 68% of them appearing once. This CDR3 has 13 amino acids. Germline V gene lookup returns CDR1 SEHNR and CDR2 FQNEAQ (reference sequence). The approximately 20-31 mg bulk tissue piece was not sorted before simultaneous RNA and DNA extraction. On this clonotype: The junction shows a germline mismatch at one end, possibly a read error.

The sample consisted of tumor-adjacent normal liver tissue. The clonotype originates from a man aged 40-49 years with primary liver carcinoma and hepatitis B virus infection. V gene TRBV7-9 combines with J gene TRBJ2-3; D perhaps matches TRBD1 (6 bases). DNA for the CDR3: TGTGTCAGCAGAAATAACAGGGCAGATACGCAGTATTTT. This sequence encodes CVSRNNRADTQYF.